This TCR beta chain was identified in a study of technical replicates of blood from a few donors. Sequencing was performed with immunoSEQ multiplex PCR; in TCRdb, only in-frame clones are kept and a portion is missing. This table holds approximately 73,000 clones, roughly 90% found once. The CDR3 consists of 15 residues. Trimming at V came to 5 bases and at J to 3 bases, leaving 5 bases not matched to a gene. Germline V CDR1 and CDR2: SEHNR, FQNEAQ (reference sequence). The V call is TRBV7-9, the J call TRBJ1-5; TRBD1 agrees at 9 bases. Material: T cells isolated from PBMCs. The sequence came from a human donor in good health. CDR3 region: CASSVQGANNQPQHF. CDR3 nucleotides: TGTGCCAGCAGCGTACAGGGGGCGAACAATCAGCCCCAGCATTTT.